This passage covers 20 T cell receptor beta chains from one sample sequenced in a study of CD8 T cells in ankylosing spondylitis. These receptors have no known antigen. TCRdb re-called the 5' RACE reads through MiXCR, storing one row per CDR3 protein. The sample consists of 700,000 to 1,000,000 distinct CDR3 sequences, around 11% of them appearing once. Whole-study findings and limits: Typical of ankylosing spondylitis blood, it appeared, was a TCR beta motif of fewer than 10 highly homologous variants.

The sequencing sample was made of blood, either unsorted or a sorted T cell fraction (not recorded which). Receptors were obtained from a male donor with ankylosing spondylitis.

The chain recombines TRBV2 with TRBJ2-7; weak D call: TRBD2 (6 bases). Trimming removed 6 bases from V and 2 bases from J, with 20 bases in between. The CDR3 runs to 16 residues. Per germline, CDR1 SNHLY and CDR2 FYNNEI. The CDR3 reads CASSPTRERRPYEQYF. CDR3 DNA: TGTGCCAGCAGCCCCACTCGGGAGAGGAGGCCCTACGAGCAGTACTTC.

The chain carries TRBV20-1 and TRBJ2-3; unclear D gene. V lost 0 bases and J lost 3, with 7 bases in between. This CDR3 region has 13 residues. Germline V CDR1 and CDR2: DFQATT, SNEGSKA (reference sequence). DNA for the CDR3: TGCAGTGCTAGAGACCCCATTACAGATACGCAGTATTTT. It specifies CSARDPITDTQYF.

The rearrangement joins TRBV28 to TRBJ1-1; maybe TRBD1 (6 bases). Germline V gene sequence: CDR1 MDHEN, CDR2 SYDVKM. With 3 bases removed from V and 6 bases from J, the gap between germline ends came to 17 bases. The CDR3 loop spans 15 amino acids. The CDR3 DNA reads as TGTGCCAGCAGTTTCCCCCCTACAGAGGGGGCTGAAGCTTTCTTT. Protein sequence: CASSFPPTEGAEAFF.

The rearrangement joins TRBV7-9 to TRBJ1-2; no firm D call. Germline V gene sequence: CDR1 SEHNR, CDR2 FQNEAQ (reference sequence). V was trimmed by 5 bases and J by 4 bases, leaving 14 bases between them. This CDR3 contains 14 residues. CDR3 loop: CASSPSRSSYGYTF. In DNA, the CDR3 is TGTGCCAGCAGCCCCAGTAGGAGTTCCTATGGCTACACCTTC.

Written as DNA, the CDR3 is TGCGCCAGCAGCTTGGGACAGTTTTTGTCACCCCTCCACTTT. Its protein product is CASSLGQFLSPLHF. The chain employs TRBV5-1 and TRBJ1-6; maybe TRBD1 (5 bases). Trimming removed 0 bases at V and 10 bases at J, with 11 bases between. Germline lookup yields CDR1 SGHRS and CDR2 YFSETQ. The CDR3 extends over 14 amino acids.

The V and J genes are TRBV20-1 and TRBJ1-1; possible D gene TRBD1, 6 bases. This CDR3 has 13 amino acids. Germline lookup yields CDR1 DFQATT and CDR2 SNEGSKA (reference sequence). The V end was cut by 6 bases, the J end by 2 bases, with 13 bases between. The CDR3 is CSAGRGHNTEAFF. CDR3 DNA: TGCAGTGCCGGGAGGGGACATAACACTGAAGCTTTCTTT.

This clonotype was seen more than once but under ten times. The rearrangement uses TRBV12-3 or TRBV12-4 and TRBJ1-5, with TRBD1 as a possible D gene (5 bases). The CDR3 has 12 residues. With 7 bases removed from V and 9 bases from J, the gap between germline ends came to 13 bases. Written as DNA, the CDR3 is TGTGCCAGCAATTTCCTTACAGGGCCCCAGCATTTT. Protein: CASNFLTGPQHF.

There are many counts of this clonotype. This sequence joins TRBV5-1 and TRBJ2-1; TRBD2 agrees at 8 bases. Looked up from germline, CDR1 is SGHRS and CDR2 is YFSETQ. Losses at the gene ends were 4 bases for V and 0 bases for J; bases not matched to a gene: 3. The CDR3 is 15 amino acids. CDR3 in amino acids: CASSGREVSYNEQFF. CDR3 coding DNA: TGCGCCAGCAGCGGGCGGGAGGTCTCCTACAATGAGCAGTTCTTC.

The chain is built from TRBV6-2 or TRBV6-3 and TRBJ2-3; D may be TRBD2 (7 bases). Germline V gene data show CDR1 as MNHEY and CDR2 as SVGEGT. The CDR3 totals 15 residues. V was clipped by 6 bases and J by 3 bases, with 16 bases between them. CDR3 protein: CASRPRGAETDTQYF. The CDR3 coding sequence is TGTGCCAGCAGGCCTCGGGGGGCGGAGACAGATACGCAGTATTTT.

The V gene is TRBV5-1, the J gene TRBJ1-2; 8 nucleotides line up with TRBD1. This CDR3 has 13 amino acids. Germline V gives CDR1 SGHRS, CDR2 YFSETQ. V lost 4 bases, J lost 6 bases, and 5 bases stayed unmatched. CDR3 in DNA: TGCGCCAGCAGCCCCGTGACAGGGGATGGCTACACCTTC. It codes for CASSPVTGDGYTF.

This clonotype was recorded many times. This chain connects TRBV20-1 to TRBJ2-3; D uncertain. The V and J ends lost 0 bases and 6 bases respectively, with 10 bases between them. Germline V gene data show CDR1 as DFQATT and CDR2 as SNEGSKA (reference sequence). CDR3 length: 13 residues. The DNA for the CDR3 is TGCAGTGCTAGAGATCCCGGGTCCGATACGCAGTATTTT. It encodes CSARDPGSDTQYF.

This clonotype was seen only a few times. The chain couples TRBV20-1 to TRBJ2-7; D unresolved. The length of the CDR3 is 14 residues. The germline V gene encodes CDR1 DFQATT and CDR2 SNEGSKA (reference sequence). V was trimmed by 0 bases and J by 2 bases, leaving 11 bases between them. The CDR3 sequence: CSAREGPLPYEQYF. The CDR3 DNA is TGCAGTGCTAGAGAAGGACCGCTACCCTACGAGCAGTACTTC.

The table lists this clonotype with a few counts. This chain joins TRBV28 and TRBJ2-1, with 7 bases aligning to TRBD1. The CDR3 has 16 residues. Per the germline V gene, CDR1 is MDHEN and CDR2 is SYDVKM. Trimming took 2 bases from V and 3 from J; bases not matched to a gene: 7. This chain's CDR3 is CASSLPTGVSYNEQFF. The CDR3 DNA follows: TGTGCCAGCAGTTTACCTACAGGGGTTAGCTACAATGAGCAGTTCTTC.

This clonotype was counted only a few times. This chain joins TRBV7-6 and TRBJ2-1; 9 nucleotides line up with TRBD2. CDR3 length equals 16 residues. Germline-derived CDR1 and CDR2 are SGHVS and FNYEAQ. Trimming took 0 bases from V and 13 from J; bases not matched to a gene: 13. The CDR3 sequence is CASSLALWGAGGAQFF. The CDR3, as DNA: TGTGCCAGCAGCTTAGCCCTGTGGGGAGCGGGAGGAGCCCAGTTCTTC.

The table lists this clonotype with many counts. The rearrangement joins TRBV29-1 to TRBJ2-7; TRBD2 aligns across 7 bases. Germline assignment: CDR1 SQVTM and CDR2 ANQGSEA. V shed 6 bases, J shed 5 bases, and the junction held 10 bases outside the gene matches. The CDR3 contains 13 residues. The CDR3 region has the DNA TGCAGCGTCACAAGACTGAGCGGGGACGAGCAGTACTTC. Its protein is CSVTRLSGDEQYF.

This clonotype was detected ten times or more. This rearrangement joins TRBV6-1 to TRBJ1-2; D remains ambiguous. The ends were cut back, 4 bases at V and 3 bases at J, with 12 bases in the middle. The CDR3 is 14 residues long. From germline, CDR1 is MNHNS and CDR2 SASEGT. Here the CDR3 reads CASSVGRRDYGYTF. CDR3 in DNA: TGTGCCAGCAGTGTAGGCAGGAGGGACTATGGCTACACCTTC.

The table lists this clonotype with many counts. This chain links TRBV5-1 with TRBJ1-1; D uncertain. Germline assignment: CDR1 SGHRS and CDR2 YFSETQ. With 0 bases removed from V and 4 bases from J, the gap between germline ends came to 10 bases. This CDR3 is 14 amino acids long. The CDR3 protein is CASSLAGETTEAFF. CDR3 sequence (DNA): TGCGCCAGCAGCTTGGCCGGCGAAACCACTGAAGCTTTCTTT.

This clonotype was seen many times. The V gene is TRBV4-2, the J gene TRBJ1-5; TRBD1 is a possible D gene (5 bases). This CDR3 has 17 residues. Deletions cut 4 bases from V and 0 bases from J, with 16 bases between. Germline V CDR1 and CDR2: LGHNA, YNFKEQ. The CDR3 DNA follows: TGTGCCAGCAGCCTTGCGAGCGAGGGGTATAGCAATCAGCCCCAGCATTTT. It is translated as CASSLASEGYSNQPQHF.

This clonotype has ten or more counts. This sequence joins TRBV29-1 and TRBJ1-4; tentative D call: TRBD1 (5 bases). This CDR3 is 14 amino acids long. CDR1 SQVTM and CDR2 ANQGSEA come from the germline V gene. With 0 bases removed from V and 8 bases from J, the gap between germline ends came to 13 bases. CDR3 nucleotides: TGCAGCGTTGAAGACCCGAAGGGACGCGAAAAACTGTTTTTT. Translated, it gives CSVEDPKGREKLFF.

This clonotype was observed a handful of times. The chain uses TRBV6-1 and TRBJ1-5; TRBD1 might be the D (5 bases). The CDR3 sequence is 15 residues long. The V gene lost 6 bases and the J gene lost 5 bases, with 17 bases spanning the gap. Looked up from germline, CDR1 is MNHNS and CDR2 is SASEGT. CDR3 DNA sequence: TGTGCCAGCAGCACCTCCGGGACCCCCGATCAGCCCCAGCATTTT. This sequence encodes CASSTSGTPDQPQHF.